The following is a T cell receptor beta chain sequence with its context. This sample is part of a study of human T cells and chemical hapten exposure. TCRdb re-called the RACE reads with MiXCR, one entry per CDR3 protein. The profile shows about 400,000 distinct CDR3 sequences, roughly 6% of them singletons. After removal of 5 bases from V and 5 bases from J, the junction contained 9 bases not matched to a gene. The CDR3 loop spans 14 amino acids. In germline, CDR1 is MDHEN, CDR2 SYDVKM. Time point noted: patch test 2, 6 weeks after DPC sensitization. Treatment: therapeutic diphenylcyclopropenone sensitization with weekly scalp DPC.

The TCR sequence derives from a woman aged 18-29 years with alopecia areata. Some clones in this sample may be carry-over from other donors' samples. The rearrangement joins TRBV28 to TRBJ2-7, with 7 bases matching TRBD1. The sample consisted of whole blood, taken in connection with sensitization to the hapten diphenylcyclopropenone (DPC). The CDR3 is CASSLHTGEDEQYF. CDR3 bases: TGTGCCAGCAGTCTTCACACAGGGGAAGACGAGCAGTACTTC.